Shown below are 29 T cell receptor beta chains from a single sample sequenced in a study of T cell therapy after organ transplantation. Here immunoSEQ multiplex PCR was the method, and the copy in TCRdb shows in-frame clones only, minus some. The sample includes 44,000 or so clones, about 94% seen only once; the top ten take approximately 3.4%. Their target antigens are unknown. The specimen comprised CD8+ T cells from blood, sampled before autologous CMV-specific T cell therapy. The source of these receptors is a human patient who had received a solid organ transplant and had CMV disease.

The chain joins TRBV6-5 to TRBJ2-5, with 8 bases that match TRBD2. Per the germline V gene, CDR1 is MNHEY and CDR2 is SVGAGI. V shed 2 bases and J 0 bases; nucleotides not matched to a gene: 5. The length of the CDR3 is 16 residues. The chain's CDR3 is CASSYPRGGNQETQYF. The DNA of the CDR3 is TGTGCCAGCAGTTACCCACGGGGGGGAAACCAAGAGACCCAGTACTTC.

The rearrangement links TRBV15 to TRBJ2-1, with a tentative D call TRBD2 (5 bases). Germline values: CDR1 LNHNV, CDR2 YYDKDF (reference sequence). The CDR3 sequence is 14 residues long. Trimming stripped 5 bases from V and 2 bases from J, with 10 bases between. This CDR3 reads CATSATGAYNEQFF. The CDR3 region has the DNA TGTGCCACCAGCGCCACCGGGGCCTACAATGAGCAGTTCTTC.

J is TRBJ1-4 and V is TRBV2; 8 nucleotides align to TRBD1. CDR1 is SNHLY and CDR2 is FYNNEI in the germline V gene. The CDR3 extends over 16 amino acids. V trimming: 6 bases; J trimming: 8 bases; junction bases outside the gene matches: 14. CDR3 sequence reads: CASSKGQGGPREKLFF. CDR3 nucleotide sequence: TGTGCCAGCAGCAAAGGACAGGGAGGCCCTAGGGAAAAACTGTTTTTT.

V and J are TRBV4-1 and TRBJ1-1, with D hard to call. The germline gives CDR1 MGHRA, CDR2 YSYEKL. The CDR3 covers 15 residues. V lost 1 base and J 4 bases, leaving 13 bases between the germline ends. This chain's CDR3 is CASSQVLRKGTEAFF. The CDR3, as DNA: TGCGCCAGCAGCCAAGTTTTAAGGAAGGGCACTGAAGCTTTCTTT.

The V and J genes are TRBV15 and TRBJ1-6; 11 bases align to TRBD1. This CDR3 region has 16 residues. Trimming cost V 3 bases and J 6 bases; bases outside gene matches: 4. Germline V gene data show CDR1 as LNHNV and CDR2 as YYDKDF (reference sequence). CDR3 amino acids: CATSRGTGGINSPLHF. The CDR3 DNA reads TGTGCCACCAGCAGGGGGACAGGGGGGATTAATTCACCCCTCCACTTT.

The rearrangement uses TRBV5-4 and TRBJ2-1, with D unclear. CDR3 length: 12 residues. The V and J ends lost 1 base and 6 bases respectively, with 5 bases between them. Germline assignment: CDR1 SGHNT and CDR2 YYREEE (reference sequence). The CDR3: CASSLMANEQFF. CDR3 DNA sequence: TGTGCCAGCAGCTTGATGGCCAATGAGCAGTTCTTC.

The rearrangement links TRBV4-3 to TRBJ2-7; 8 nucleotides agree with TRBD1. The CDR3 consists of 15 residues. J gave up 3 bases and V 4 bases, and 8 bases lay outside the gene matches. The germline CDR1 and CDR2 sequences are LGHNA and YSLEER. The CDR3 DNA reads as TGCGCCAGCAGCCGGGATCAGGGGGCGGGCTACGAGCAGTACTTC. It yields the protein CASSRDQGAGYEQYF.

This chain connects TRBV4-1 to TRBJ2-1, with 11 positions matching TRBD2. The CDR3 covers 16 residues. Germline V lookup: CDR1 MGHRA, CDR2 YSYEKL. With 3 bases clipped from V and 7 bases from J, the junction kept 8 bases outside the gene matches. CDR3 loop: CASSQILAGASNEQFF. DNA for the CDR3: TGCGCCAGCAGCCAGATACTAGCGGGGGCATCAAATGAGCAGTTCTTC.

The gene calls are TRBV19 and TRBJ2-7; maybe TRBD2 (5 bases). The CDR3 totals 15 residues. The V end was cut by 3 bases, the J end by 0 bases, with 12 bases between. The germline gives CDR1 LNHDA, CDR2 SQIVND (reference sequence). CDR3 sequence (DNA): TGTGCCAGTAGTATTACCGGGGATAGCTCCTACGAGCAGTACTTC. Amino acid sequence: CASSITGDSSYEQYF. The full variable domain, with the rest looked up from reference TRBV19 and TRBJ2-7, is DGGITQSPKYLFRKEGQNVTLSCEQNLNHDAMYWYRQDPGQGLRLIYYSQIVNDFQKGDIAEGYSVSREKKESFPLTVTSAQKNPTAFYLCASSITGDSSYEQYFGPGTRLTVT.

To note about this clone: At one end, the junction sequence differs from germline, possibly due to a read error. The chain has TRBV11-2 and TRBJ2-3; no clear D gene. Germline V gene data show CDR1 as SGHAT and CDR2 as FQNNGV. There are 13 residues in the CDR3. As DNA, the CDR3 is TGTGCCAGCAACTCGTACCGCACATATACGCAGTATTTT. Amino acid sequence: CASNSYRTYTQYF.

A note on this clone: The germline gene is not matched at one end of the junction; a read error may be the cause. The chain couples TRBV6-5 to TRBJ2-7, with D possibly TRBD2 on 5 matching bases. The CDR3 consists of 14 residues. Germline V gene lookup returns CDR1 MNHEY and CDR2 SVGAGI. Here the CDR3 DNA reads TGTGCCAGCAGTGACTCCCACCCCGGGGACGAGCAGTACTTC. Translation gives CASSDSHPGDEQYF.

The chain is built from TRBV7-2 and TRBJ1-3, with unresolved D. There are 14 residues in the CDR3. The V end was cut by 5 bases, the J end by 4 bases, with 12 bases between. CDR1 and CDR2 (germline): SGHTA, FQGNSA. Here the CDR3 DNA reads TGTGCCAGCAGCCCTATGTTAGGAGGAAACACCATATATTTT. Amino acid sequence: CASSPMLGGNTIYF.

V gene TRBV27 combines with J gene TRBJ2-3, with a tentative D call TRBD2 (7 bases). CDR3 size: 17 residues. V gave up 8 bases and J gave up 0 bases, with 21 bases separating them. Germline V gene sequence: CDR1 MNHEY, CDR2 SMNVEV (reference sequence). The CDR3 region has the DNA TGTGCCAGCCTACCGAATGTGGGGGGGCCTAGCACAGATACGCAGTATTTT. Encoded protein: CASLPNVGGPSTDTQYF.

In DNA, the CDR3 is TGCGCCAGCAGCGAAGCGACAGGCAGGGCACGAGATACGCAGTATTTT. Amino acids: CASSEATGRARDTQYF. The rearrangement uses TRBV5-1 and TRBJ2-3; a weak D match, TRBD1 (6 bases). Trimming left V 4 bases short and J 5 bases short, with 20 bases between. Germline CDR1 reads SGHRS; CDR2 reads YFSETQ. The CDR3 runs 16 residues.

This chain uses TRBV7-6 with TRBJ2-1; no reliable D call. V was shortened by 2 bases and J by 8 bases, with 13 bases between the two germline ends. Germline-derived CDR1 and CDR2 are SGHVS and FNYEAQ. This CDR3 has 14 amino acids. The CDR3: CASSLLPRSDEQFF. CDR3 coding DNA: TGTGCCAGCAGCTTACTTCCGAGGTCGGATGAGCAGTTCTTC.

The chain carries TRBV7-6 and TRBJ2-1; TRBD2 agrees at 12 bases. The CDR3 runs to 17 residues. The junction had 9 bases not matched to a gene; V was cut back by 5 bases and J by 4 bases. Per the germline V gene, CDR1 is SGHVS and CDR2 is FNYEAQ. CDR3 nucleotide sequence: TGTGCCAGCAGCCAAGGGGTAGGACTAGCGGGGTACAATGAGCAGTTCTTC. Encoded protein: CASSQGVGLAGYNEQFF.

The chain uses TRBV15 and TRBJ2-1; TRBD2 matches at 8 bases. The germline V gene encodes CDR1 LNHNV and CDR2 YYDKDF (reference sequence). J lost 10 bases, V lost 5 bases, and 7 bases had no gene match. The CDR3 extends over 13 amino acids. The DNA of the CDR3 is TGTGCCACCAGCGCTCAAAGCGGGAGCGAGCAGTTCTTC. Translated: CATSAQSGSEQFF. Supplemented by reference TRBV15 and TRBJ2-1, the full variable domain reads DAMVIQNPRYQVTQFGKPVTLSCSQTLNHNVMYWYQQKSSQAPKLLFHYYDKDFNNEADTPDNFQSRRPNTSFCFLDIRSPGLGDTAMYLCATSAQSGSEQFFGPGTRLTVL.

The rearrangement links TRBV19 to TRBJ2-3; D uncertain. This CDR3 has 13 residues. V lost 3 bases to trimming and J lost 2 bases, with 6 bases between them. Germline lookup yields CDR1 LNHDA and CDR2 SQIVND (reference sequence). In nucleotides, the CDR3 is TGTGCCAGTAGTATGCTAGTCACAGATACGCAGTATTTT. This gives the protein CASSMLVTDTQYF.

The chain has TRBV7-6 and TRBJ1-2, with 9 bases matching TRBD1. V trimming: 1 base; J trimming: 4 bases; junction bases outside the gene matches: 4. Germline V gives CDR1 SGHVS, CDR2 FNYEAQ. The CDR3 contains 15 residues. The CDR3 region is CASSLGTGQGYGYTF. CDR3 nucleotide sequence: TGTGCCAGCAGCTTAGGGACGGGACAGGGCTATGGCTACACCTTC.

The chain links TRBV7-3 to TRBJ2-3; 8 nucleotides agree with TRBD2. The CDR3 has 18 amino acids. The V and J ends lost 2 bases and 1 base, in that order; junction bases with no gene match: 11. Germline-derived CDR1 and CDR2 are SGHTA and FQGTGA. The chain's CDR3 is CASSLFAGGTFGTDTQYF. The CDR3 bases are TGTGCCAGCAGCTTATTTGCGGGGGGTACCTTCGGCACAGATACGCAGTATTTT.

The chain joins TRBV15 to TRBJ1-6, with D unresolved. This CDR3 spans 15 amino acids. V lost 0 bases and J 4 bases, leaving 7 bases between the germline ends. Looked up from germline, CDR1 is LNHNV and CDR2 is YYDKDF (reference sequence). The CDR3 here is CATSREGSYNSPLHF. CDR3 coding DNA: TGTGCCACCAGCAGAGAGGGGAGTTATAATTCACCCCTCCACTTT.

This clone is a singleton in its sample. V is TRBV6-5 and J is TRBJ1-6; TRBD1 might be the D (5 bases). The germline gives CDR1 MNHEY, CDR2 SVGAGI. The CDR3 contains 15 residues. V was pared by 1 base and J by 7 bases, with 11 bases between. DNA for the CDR3: TGTGCCAGCAGTTACTTTGGCAGGGCGAATTCACCCCTCCACTTT. As protein: CASSYFGRANSPLHF.

The V and J genes are TRBV5-1 and TRBJ1-2; 8 nucleotides align to TRBD1. V dropped 4 bases and J dropped 2; count of bases not matched to a gene: 10. Looked up from germline, CDR1 is SGHRS and CDR2 is YFSETQ. This CDR3 has 16 amino acids. The chain's CDR3 is CASSPSWDRKNYGYTF. The CDR3 DNA reads as TGCGCCAGCAGCCCATCTTGGGACAGGAAGAACTATGGCTACACCTTC.

The chain uses TRBV7-9 and TRBJ2-5; D gene unclear. The length of the CDR3 is 13 residues. Trimming removed 5 bases from V and 7 bases from J, with 14 bases in between. Per germline, CDR1 SEHNR and CDR2 FQNEAQ (reference sequence). The CDR3 nucleotides read TGTGCCAGCAGCCTGGGTTGGGAAGGGACCCAGTACTTC. It translates to CASSLGWEGTQYF. Combining the CDR3 with reference TRBV7-9 and TRBJ2-5 gives the whole variable domain DTGVSQNPRHKITKRGQNVTFRCDPISEHNRLYWYRQTLGQGPEFLTYFQNEAQLEKSRLLSDRFSAERPKGSFSTLEIQRTEQGDSAMYLCASSLGWEGTQYFGPGTRLLVL.

This rearrangement joins TRBV30 to TRBJ1-4, with D perhaps matching TRBD1 (6 bases). Per germline, CDR1 GTSNPN and CDR2 SVGIG (reference sequence). V was shortened by 0 bases and J by 8 bases, with 19 bases between the two germline ends. This CDR3 comprises 16 residues. CDR3 sequence reads: CAWSVGPQGYGEKLFF. DNA of the CDR3: TGTGCCTGGAGTGTCGGACCTCAGGGGTACGGGGAAAAACTGTTTTTT.

Here the CDR3 DNA reads TGTGCCAGCAGCTTAGAGTCGGGTTACGGAAACACCATATATTTT. This encodes CASSLESGYGNTIYF. The V and J genes are TRBV7-2 and TRBJ1-3; D gene unclear. The CDR3 length is 15 residues. Per germline, CDR1 SGHTA and CDR2 FQGNSA. Between the trimmed V and J ends, which lost 1 base and 4 bases, there was a span of 11 bases.

This clone was counted between two and nine times. The rearrangement links TRBV4-1 to TRBJ1-1; D gene uncertain. CDR3 length: 15 residues. Trimming removed 4 bases from V and 6 bases from J, with 18 bases in between. Germline loops: CDR1 MGHRA, CDR2 YSYEKL. The DNA of the CDR3 is TGCGCCAGCAGCCTTTACATGATGGGGAGGGCTGAAGCTTTCTTT. It yields the protein CASSLYMMGRAEAFF.

V gene TRBV6-1 combines with J gene TRBJ2-7; 9 positions match TRBD1. The CDR3 runs 18 residues. Germline V lookup: CDR1 MNHNS, CDR2 SASEGT. With 1 base clipped from V and 2 bases from J, the junction kept 12 bases outside the gene matches. CDR3 in DNA: TGTGCCAGCAGTGAAGGGGTGGGACAGGGACGAACTACCTACGAGCAGTACTTC. As protein: CASSEGVGQGRTTYEQYF.

The rearrangement joins TRBV6-1 to TRBJ2-5, with D unresolved. V lost 3 bases and J 4 bases, leaving 9 bases between the germline ends. Germline-derived CDR1 and CDR2 are MNHNS and SASEGT. The CDR3 spans 13 residues. CDR3 coding DNA: TGTGCCAGCAGTGAGGCCATTCTAGAGACCCAGTACTTC. It is translated as CASSEAILETQYF.